Presented here are 28 T cell receptor beta chains from one specimen sequenced in a study of T cell repertoires in aging, cancer and after chemotherapy. TCR beta rearrangements were amplified from peripheral blood genomic DNA. Rearranged V-D-J TRB sequences were amplified with a mixed TRB-A/B primer pool. MiXCR was run by TCRdb on the multiplex PCR reads, yielding one entry per CDR3 protein. The sample comprises about 9,600 distinct CDR3 sequences, 25% to 30% of which are singletons, and 1.3% rests with the top ten. The sequenced sample consisted of blood. These receptors were taken from a human donor in good health.

By share of the sample, this clonotype is medium-sized (0.01 to 0.1%). V usage is TRBV6-5 and J usage is TRBJ1-2; D remains ambiguous. This CDR3 is 15 amino acids long. Trimming stripped 0 bases from V and 8 bases from J, with 16 bases between. Germline lookup yields CDR1 MNHEY and CDR2 SVGAGI. CDR3 residues: CASSYSTTAQEGYTF. The CDR3, as DNA: TGTGCCAGCAGTTACTCCACCACTGCCCAGGAGGGCTACACCTTC.

This clonotype was seen just once. The chain carries TRBV6-5 and TRBJ2-1, with TRBD2 matching 8 bases. In germline, CDR1 is MNHEY, CDR2 SVGAGI. Losses at the gene ends were 8 bases for V and 8 bases for J; bases not matched to a gene: 8. There are 13 residues in the CDR3. CDR3 loop: CASLREGQHEQFF. The CDR3 DNA reads TGTGCCAGCCTCCGGGAGGGCCAGCATGAGCAGTTCTTC.

This clonotype showed up just once. An end of the junction does not agree with germline; a read error may underlie this. The chain joins TRBV6-1 to TRBJ2-2, with D possibly matching TRBD2 (5 bases). The CDR3 extends over 16 amino acids. In germline, CDR1 is MNHNS, CDR2 SASEGT. CDR3 amino acids: CATSDYGLRGTGELFF. CDR3 nucleotides: TGTGCCACCAGTGATTATGGACTTCGGGGCACCGGGGAGCTGTTTTTT.

The rearrangement uses TRBV12-3 or TRBV12-4 and TRBJ2-3; TRBD2 aligns across 8 bases. V was clipped by 6 bases and J by 4 bases; unmatched bases: 6. The CDR3 spans 14 residues. The CDR3 DNA follows: TGTGCCAGCAGGGGGGGAGCGGGAGCAGATACGCAGTATTTT. It translates to CASRGGAGADTQYF.

This clonotype has a handful of counts. J is TRBJ2-1 and V is TRBV19, with 9 bases matching TRBD1. V shed 5 bases, J shed 0 bases, and the junction held 8 bases outside the gene matches. Germline assignment: CDR1 LNHDA and CDR2 SQIVND (reference sequence). The CDR3 consists of 17 residues. In DNA form, the CDR3 reads TGTGCCAGTAGTTCCGACAGGGGGGAAATCTCCTACAATGAGCAGTTCTTC. This sequence encodes CASSSDRGEISYNEQFF. The full variable domain, completed using reference TRBV19 and TRBJ2-1, is DGGITQSPKYLFRKEGQNVTLSCEQNLNHDAMYWYRQDPGQGLRLIYYSQIVNDFQKGDIAEGYSVSREKKESFPLTVTSAQKNPTAFYLCASSSDRGEISYNEQFFGPGTRLTVL.

This chain joins TRBV27 and TRBJ2-7; 9 bases map to TRBD1. This CDR3 has 14 residues. V shed 5 bases, J shed 3 bases, and the junction held 5 bases outside the gene matches. Germline loops: CDR1 MNHEY, CDR2 SMNVEV (reference sequence). CDR3 sequence reads: CASSERDRDYEQYF. The CDR3 DNA follows: TGTGCCAGCAGTGAACGGGACAGGGACTACGAGCAGTACTTC.

This clonotype qualifies as medium-sized. The chain couples TRBV11-1 to TRBJ2-1, with D unresolved. The germline V and J ends were trimmed by 4 bases and 3 bases, with 7 bases remaining between them. Germline CDR1 and CDR2: SGHAT and FQDESV (reference sequence). The CDR3 is made up of 13 amino acids. In DNA, the CDR3 is TGTGCCAGCAGCTCCCCTAACTACAATGAGCAGTTCTTC. Its protein is CASSSPNYNEQFF.

The J gene is TRBJ1-4, the V gene TRBV12-3 or TRBV12-4; D is perhaps TRBD1 (6 bases). CDR3 size: 14 residues. The V and J ends lost 4 bases and 5 bases respectively, with 11 bases between them. CDR3 bases: TGTGCCAGCAGTTACAGGGCCGAAAATGAAAAACTGTTTTTT. Its translation is CASSYRAENEKLFF.

J is TRBJ1-5 and V is TRBV27; 7 positions agree with TRBD1. The CDR3 runs to 15 residues. The trim removed 6 bases at V and 0 bases at J, leaving 5 bases unmatched. CDR1 and CDR2 (germline): MNHEY, SMNVEV (reference sequence). The DNA of the CDR3 is TGTGCCAGCAGGCGACAGGGATATAGCAATCAGCCCCAGCATTTT. Amino acid sequence: CASRRQGYSNQPQHF.

This clonotype was detected only a few times. The genes are TRBV5-1 and TRBJ1-1; weak D call: TRBD1 (5 bases). The CDR3 spans 13 residues. Per the germline V gene, CDR1 is SGHRS and CDR2 is YFSETQ. V gave up 4 bases and J gave up 5 bases, with 12 bases separating them. CDR3 in amino acids: CASSRLEGTEAFF. Written as DNA, the CDR3 is TGCGCCAGCAGCAGGCTCGAGGGGACTGAAGCTTTCTTT.

This chain uses TRBV7-9 with TRBJ2-1; 12 bases line up with TRBD2. The DNA end favors TRBJ2-5, so the J call may be wrong. Germline CDR1 and CDR2: SEHNR and FQNEAQ (reference sequence). This CDR3 has 16 residues. CDR3 DNA sequence: TGTGCCAGCAGCTCCGCGACTAGCGGGAGCGGTGAGACCCAGTACTTC. Protein: CASSSATSGSGETQYF.

This clonotype was counted a few times. V gene TRBV6-2 or TRBV6-3 combines with J gene TRBJ2-7; D ambiguous. Germline V gene sequence: CDR1 MNHEY, CDR2 SVGEGT. V lost 2 bases, J lost 1 base, and 12 bases lay in between. This CDR3 is built from 15 residues. CDR3 residues: CASSYASRLSYEQYF. Here the CDR3 DNA reads TGTGCCAGCAGTTACGCGTCCAGGTTATCCTACGAGCAGTACTTC.

This chain links TRBV6-1 with TRBJ2-3; 14 nucleotides align to TRBD2. The germline CDR1 and CDR2 sequences are MNHNS and SASEGT. The CDR3 loop spans 15 amino acids. Losses at the gene ends were 8 bases for V and 4 bases for J; bases not matched to a gene: 5. CDR3 sequence reads: CASSGLAGVADTQYF. The DNA of the CDR3 is TGTGCCAGCTCGGGACTAGCGGGAGTTGCAGATACGCAGTATTTT.

About this clonotype: At one end the junction does not follow the germline gene, possibly because of a read error. The rearrangement joins TRBV6-1 to TRBJ1-6; TRBD1 is a possible D gene (5 bases). Per germline, CDR1 MNHNS and CDR2 SASEGT. This CDR3 has 14 amino acids. CDR3 region: CASSGGGINSPLNF. The DNA for the CDR3 is TGTGCCAGCAGCGGGGGAGGTATCAATTCACCCCTCAACTTT.

In this sample, this clonotype is medium-sized. The chain has TRBV20-1 and TRBJ2-7; no firm D call. The germline V gene has CDR1 DFQATT and CDR2 SNEGSKA (reference sequence). This CDR3 region has 14 residues. Trimming took 0 bases from V and 2 from J, leaving 11 bases between them. The CDR3 DNA reads TGCAGTGCTAGAGATCCCCGGGCTACCTACGAGCAGTACTTC. Translating it yields CSARDPRATYEQYF.

The V gene is TRBV5-1, the J gene TRBJ1-6; 9 positions agree with TRBD1. The ends lost 4 bases at V and 8 bases at J; junction bases unmatched: 10. CDR3 length: 16 amino acids. Germline CDR1 reads SGHRS; CDR2 reads YFSETQ. CDR3 DNA: TGCGCCAGCAGCCCCGGCGGGACAGGGAGAGATTCACCCCTCCACTTT. Amino acid sequence: CASSPGGTGRDSPLHF.

The chain joins TRBV28 to TRBJ1-1, with D possibly being TRBD1 (5 bases). The germline V gene encodes CDR1 MDHEN and CDR2 SYDVKM. CDR3 length: 15 amino acids. With 6 bases removed from V and 3 bases from J, the gap between germline ends came to 17 bases. The CDR3: CASSGSGPRDTEAFF. In DNA, the CDR3 is TGTGCCAGCAGCGGTTCGGGGCCCCGGGACACTGAAGCTTTCTTT.

The rearrangement uses TRBV12-3 or TRBV12-4 and TRBJ2-2; D gene unclear. The CDR3 sequence is 12 residues long. Trimming took 7 bases from V and 5 from J, leaving 8 bases between them. CDR3 coding DNA: TGTGCCAGCAACCTTGATACCGGGGAGCTGTTTTTT. Translating gives CASNLDTGELFF.

This clonotype has a handful of counts. V gene TRBV10-3 combines with J gene TRBJ1-1; perhaps TRBD1 as D (5 bases). The CDR3 extends over 13 amino acids. Germline V gene sequence: CDR1 ENHRY, CDR2 SYGVKD. The V and J ends lost 5 bases and 4 bases respectively, with 11 bases between them. Here the CDR3 DNA reads TGTGCCATCAGTTGGGACGGGGGCACTGAAGCTTTCTTT. Amino acids: CAISWDGGTEAFF.

The chain carries TRBV12-3 or TRBV12-4 and TRBJ2-3; D could derive from TRBD1 or TRBD2 (5 bases each). V lost 2 bases and J 3 bases, leaving 12 bases between the germline ends. CDR3 size: 15 residues. CDR3 nucleotides: TGTGCCAGCAGTTTATCATTTGGGGGAACAGATACGCAGTATTTT. It specifies CASSLSFGGTDTQYF.

The sample holds a few counts of this clonotype. Because the CDR3 is missing its conserved closing phenylalanine or tryptophan, this is likely a read error. The DNA is left out, because the CDR3 cannot be placed on it with certainty; the CDR3 is given as TCRdb lists it. The chain uses TRBV11-2 and TRBJ1-2; TRBD1, the table's D call, lacks a check against the DNA. The V gene's germline CDR1 is SGHAT and CDR2 FQNNGV. The CDR3 has 15 amino acids, counting both end residues. CDR3 residues: CASSLEGSGTPAIGL.

As concerns this clonotype: A much larger clone lies a single base off, so this may be a read error. V is TRBV27 and J is TRBJ2-7; TRBD1 matches at 7 bases. After removal of 5 bases from V and 2 bases from J, the junction contained 6 bases not matched to a gene. The CDR3 sequence is 14 residues long. The germline V gene has CDR1 MNHEY and CDR2 SMNVEV (reference sequence). DNA of the CDR3: TGTGCCAGCAGTCGACGGACAGGCCCCTACGAGCAGTACTTC. Translation gives CASSRRTGPYEQYF.

In its sample, this clonotype ranks as medium-sized. The chain has TRBV15 and TRBJ2-2, with a tentative D call TRBD1 (5 bases). The CDR3 is made up of 15 amino acids. The germline CDR1 and CDR2 sequences are LNHNV and YYDKDF (reference sequence). V lost 0 bases and J lost 3, with 8 bases in between. The DNA of the CDR3 is TGTGCCACCAGCAGAGAGGCAGGGTACACCGGGGAGCTGTTTTTT. This encodes CATSREAGYTGELFF.

This clonotype was seen only a few times. This rearrangement joins TRBV6-5 to TRBJ2-3; a weak D match, TRBD2 (6 bases). The CDR3 spans 11 residues. Germline lookup yields CDR1 MNHEY and CDR2 SVGAGI. Between the trimmed V and J ends, which lost 9 bases and 5 bases, there was a span of 9 bases. The CDR3 DNA reads as TGTGCCAGTTTGGGGGGAGATACGCAGTATTTT. Translating it yields CASLGGDTQYF.

This clonotype has just a few counts. The V gene is TRBV24-1, the J gene TRBJ2-7; 7 nucleotides align to TRBD2. CDR1 and CDR2 (germline): KGHDR, SFDVKD. J gave up 3 bases and V 2 bases, and 6 bases lay outside the gene matches. This CDR3 contains 15 residues. The CDR3 is CATSDSPAGIYEQYF. CDR3 coding DNA: TGTGCCACCAGTGATTCACCAGCGGGGATCTACGAGCAGTACTTC.

The rearrangement links TRBV7-9 to TRBJ1-2; 9 nucleotides match TRBD1. The V gene's germline CDR1 is SEHNR and CDR2 FQNEAQ (reference sequence). This CDR3 contains 14 residues. V gave up 6 bases and J gave up 3 bases; unmatched junction bases: 5. The DNA for the CDR3 is TGTGCCAGCAGACAGGGGGCGGAGTACTATGGCTACACCTTC. Protein product: CASRQGAEYYGYTF.

V usage is TRBV12-3 or TRBV12-4 and J usage is TRBJ2-3; D is perhaps TRBD1 (6 bases). The CDR3 runs 15 residues. CDR3 residues: CASGAGDISTDTQYF. CDR3 nucleotides: TGTGCTAGTGGTGCCGGGGACATTAGCACAGATACGCAGTATTTT.

The rearrangement links TRBV27 to TRBJ2-5, with 7 bases identical to TRBD2. The CDR3 contains 16 residues. The germline CDR1 and CDR2 sequences are MNHEY and SMNVEV (reference sequence). The V gene end was trimmed by 2 bases and the J gene end by 4 bases; junction bases not matched to a gene: 10. The CDR3 loop is CASSLEWGGSLETQYF. CDR3 nucleotides: TGTGCCAGCAGTTTAGAATGGGGCGGGAGTTTAGAGACCCAGTACTTC.